This T cell receptor (beta chain) emerged from a study of blood T cell repertoires in COVID-19. Study information: COVID-19 samples, acute and convalescent, were from the United States, Italy and Spain. PBMCs, B-cell-depleted T cells, or T cells provided the cDNA or gDNA that made up the material.

Germline loops: CDR1 SGHDT, CDR2 YYEEEE. The CDR3 is 18 amino acids. V lost 4 bases to trimming and J lost 8 bases, with 27 bases between them. The method was immunoSEQ multiplex PCR; TCRdb's version includes in-frame clones alone and lacks a portion of them. The sample gives around 300,000 clones, roughly 86% of which show up once; more than 7.5% is in the top ten. The clonotype comes from a man younger than 30 with active or convalescent COVID-19. Sequencing was performed on peripheral blood. The chain joins TRBV5-6 to TRBJ1-4; a possible D gene is TRBD1 (6 bases). The CDR3 coding sequence is TGTGCCAGCAGCACCACCGTGGGGGGCGGGAGCCGGAGCGAAAAACTGTTTTTT. Translation gives CASSTTVGGGSRSEKLFF.